The source of this TCR beta chain is a study of neurological immune-mediated disorders. The germline V and J ends were trimmed by 0 bases and 4 bases, with 13 bases remaining between them. This CDR3 region has 15 residues. Germline CDR1 is DFQATT and CDR2 is SNEGSKA (reference sequence). As for this clonotype: The antigen remains undetermined.

General observations from the study: It was the repertoires of 18 of 34 multiple sclerosis patients that phylogenetic grouping placed in one related-CDR3 cluster, which is a possible signature.

Each CDR3 protein is one row after TCRdb ran MiXCR on the 5' RACE reads. The sample lists about 66,000 distinct CDR3 sequences; 4% to 6% were seen once. Material for sequencing was PBMCs. This sequence was found in a woman under 40 with multiple sclerosis. This chain joins TRBV20-1 and TRBJ2-4; D perhaps matches TRBD1 (5 bases). CDR3 DNA: TGCAGTGCTAGAGATTACCGGAAGGGGAAAAACATTCAGTACTTC. Translating it yields CSARDYRKGKNIQYF.